A single count supports the clone carrying this T cell receptor beta chain. Its target is not known. The data belong to a study of shared clonotypes between healthy human individuals. Points from the study as a whole: Clonotypes not shared had lower generation probabilities than those common to all four donors. Only blood underwent sampling, and tissue repertoires likely differ.

The authors ran the assay at deep level. Profiled with immunoSEQ multiplex PCR; TCRdb holds only in-frame clones, not every one. This sample has some 2,100,000 clones, with almost 96% found just once. The germline CDR1 and CDR2 sequences are SGHAT and FQNNGV. The CDR3 extends over 14 amino acids. V lost 10 bases and J 1 base, leaving 16 bases between the germline ends. Subsets obtained from CD4+ cells comprised CD45RA+ naive and CD45RA-negative memory cells. The rearrangement links TRBV11-2 to TRBJ1-1; maybe TRBD1 (5 bases). The TCR sequence derives from a man aged 18 to 29 in good health. Sequencing was done on a sample of naive CD4+ T cells sorted from blood. Subset specified: CD45RA+ positively selected. Here the CDR3 reads CATRRGGTNTEAFF. In DNA form, the CDR3 reads TGTGCCACGCGGCGGGGCGGGACGAACACTGAAGCTTTCTTT.